A single sample is the source of the 15 T cell receptor beta chains below, sequenced in a study of CD8 T cells in Susac syndrome. With random hexamers, 0.5 to 1 ug RNA was reverse transcribed. MiXCR, applied by TCRdb to the immunoSEQ multiplex PCR reads, yields one record per CDR3 protein. The data show some 130,000 distinct CDR3 sequences, with approximately 89% seen just once and roughly 0.25% held by the top ten. The sequenced material came from CD8+ T cells from PBMCs. These receptors came from a human donor with multiple sclerosis.

The chain has TRBV23-1 and TRBJ1-4; D might be TRBD1 (5 bases). TRBV23-1 is placed among ORFs of uncertain function. The CDR3 runs to 19 residues. Between the trimmed V and J ends, which lost 3 bases and 6 bases, there was a span of 26 bases. DNA for the CDR3: TGCGCCAGCAGTCAGAGGAAGGCAGGGAAGATTAAAAGCGATGAAAAACTGTTTTTT. This sequence encodes CASSQRKAGKIKSDEKLFF.

The V call is TRBV20-1, the J call TRBJ2-2, with 7 bases that match TRBD2. Germline V gene lookup returns CDR1 DFQATT and CDR2 SNEGSKA (reference sequence). V dropped 6 bases and J dropped 2; count of bases not matched to a gene: 12. CDR3 size: 16 residues. The CDR3 coding sequence is TGCAGTGCGGGATCGGAGGGGAGGGTCAACACCGGGGAGCTGTTTTTT. Residues: CSAGSEGRVNTGELFF.

This CDR3 reads CSARVWGKTGTYEQYF. The CDR3 nucleotides are TGCAGTGCTAGAGTTTGGGGAAAAACGGGGACCTACGAGCAGTACTTC. The chain has TRBV20-1 and TRBJ2-7, with D maybe TRBD2 (5 bases). The CDR3 is 16 residues long. CDR1 DFQATT and CDR2 SNEGSKA come from the germline V gene (reference sequence). V lost 1 base to trimming and J lost 2 bases, with 18 bases between them.

The chain combines TRBV28 with TRBJ1-2, with TRBD1 as a possible D gene (5 bases). The CDR3 runs 17 residues. The germline V gene encodes CDR1 MDHEN and CDR2 SYDVKM. V dropped 5 bases and J dropped 0 bases, with 19 bases sitting between them. This CDR3 reads CASSVLGDNDPNYGYTF. DNA of the CDR3: TGTGCCAGCAGTGTTCTAGGGGATAACGACCCTAACTATGGCTACACCTTC.

V usage is TRBV28 and J usage is TRBJ2-7; 9 bases agree with TRBD2. J gave up 5 bases and V 10 bases, and 12 bases lay outside the gene matches. Germline-derived CDR1 and CDR2 are MDHEN and SYDVKM. The CDR3 has 14 amino acids. The CDR3 DNA reads as TGTGCCACTTCTAGGGCGGGAGGGGATCACGAGCAGTACTTC. Translation: CATSRAGGDHEQYF. The whole variable domain, remainder taken from reference TRBV28 and TRBJ2-7, is DVKVTQSSRYLVKRTGEKVFLECVQDMDHENMFWYRQDPGLGLRLIYFSYDVKMKEKGDIPEGYSVSREKKERFSLILESASTNQTSMYLCATSRAGGDHEQYFGPGTRLTVT.

This clonotype has just one count. The V and J genes are TRBV11-2 and TRBJ2-5; 9 bases match TRBD1. CDR3 size: 16 residues. Germline assignment: CDR1 SGHAT and CDR2 FQNNGV. V dropped 2 bases and J dropped 4; count of bases not matched to a gene: 8. The CDR3 region is CASSLRVEDRGETQYF. The CDR3 DNA follows: TGTGCCAGCAGCTTACGAGTTGAGGACAGGGGAGAGACCCAGTACTTC.

The chain links TRBV20-1 to TRBJ2-5, with D perhaps matching TRBD1 (7 bases). Looked up from germline, CDR1 is DFQATT and CDR2 is SNEGSKA (reference sequence). V was cut by 3 bases and J by 2 bases, with 25 bases left in between. The CDR3 covers 18 residues. For the CDR3, the DNA is TGCAGTGCTAGGGACCGGGACAGAATAGGGAGGCCTCAAGAGACCCAGTACTTC. Its protein is CSARDRDRIGRPQETQYF.

The chain employs TRBV25-1 and TRBJ1-4; TRBD1 agrees at 7 bases. The V gene end was trimmed by 3 bases and the J gene end by 5 bases; junction bases not matched to a gene: 12. CDR1 and CDR2 from the germline V gene are MGHDK and SYGVNS. The CDR3 sequence is 17 residues long. CDR3 sequence (DNA): TGTGCCAGCAGTGATATCCCCGTCGCGACAGGGAATGAAAAACTGTTTTTT. Its protein product is CASSDIPVATGNEKLFF.

V and J are TRBV29-1 and TRBJ2-2; TRBD2 aligns across 8 bases. The CDR3 runs 12 residues. Germline CDR1 SQVTM, CDR2 ANQGSEA. V shed 6 bases, J shed 3 bases, and the junction held 0 bases outside the gene matches. CDR3 DNA sequence: TGCAGCGTAGCGGGAGACACCGGGGAGCTGTTTTTT. As protein: CSVAGDTGELFF.

This clonotype was recorded only once. V gene TRBV6-5 combines with J gene TRBJ1-2; maybe TRBD1 (5 bases). The germline V gene encodes CDR1 MNHEY and CDR2 SVGAGI. The length of the CDR3 is 13 residues. V lost 6 bases to trimming and J lost 6 bases, with 14 bases between them. CDR3 loop: CASRSTEKDGYTF. CDR3 nucleotides: TGTGCCAGCAGATCGACAGAAAAGGATGGCTACACCTTC.

The chain employs TRBV4-3 and TRBJ2-7, with 7 bases matching TRBD2. This CDR3 comprises 17 residues. The V gene end was trimmed by 4 bases and the J gene end by 2 bases; junction bases not matched to a gene: 14. The germline V gene encodes CDR1 LGHNA and CDR2 YSLEER. The CDR3 bases are TGCGCCAGCAGCCTTTCCTATCACTCTAGCGGTACCTACGAGCAGTACTTC. Protein sequence: CASSLSYHSSGTYEQYF.

As regards this clonotype: One end of the junction fails to match germline, which may point to a read error. The chain uses TRBV11-3 and TRBJ1-1; 7 bases match TRBD1. Germline CDR1 reads SGHNT; CDR2 reads YENEEA. There are 16 residues in the CDR3. CDR3 amino acids: CASSAGGPGLNTEAFF. The CDR3 DNA sequence: TGCGCCAGCAGCGCAGGGGGACCAGGATTGAACACTGAAGCTTTCTTT.

This chain connects TRBV6-5 to TRBJ2-7; TRBD1 is a possible D gene (5 bases). The CDR3 has 14 amino acids. CDR1 is MNHEY, CDR2 SVGAGI, per germline. The V and J ends lost 6 bases and 2 bases respectively, with 14 bases between them. The DNA for the CDR3 is TGTGCCAGCAGCTCCCCAAGACAGACCTACGAGCAGTACTTC. It codes for CASSSPRQTYEQYF.

The chain carries TRBV19 and TRBJ2-1; perhaps D is TRBD1 or TRBD2 (7 bases each). The V gene lost 5 bases and the J gene lost 7 bases, with 18 bases spanning the gap. Germline lookup yields CDR1 LNHDA and CDR2 SQIVND (reference sequence). The length of the CDR3 is 15 residues. In DNA, the CDR3 is TGTGCCAGTAGTTCCCGGGGAGCGGGACAGAATGAGCAGTTCTTC. It yields the protein CASSSRGAGQNEQFF.

This chain joins TRBV20-1 and TRBJ1-2; 12 bases fit TRBD1. Germline values: CDR1 DFQATT, CDR2 SNEGSKA (reference sequence). The length of the CDR3 is 16 residues. The J segment lost 4 bases and the V segment lost 3 bases, leaving 9 bases of the junction unmatched. The CDR3: CSARGTGGVAGYGYTF. The CDR3 region has the DNA TGCAGTGCTAGGGGGACAGGGGGCGTAGCTGGCTATGGCTACACCTTC.